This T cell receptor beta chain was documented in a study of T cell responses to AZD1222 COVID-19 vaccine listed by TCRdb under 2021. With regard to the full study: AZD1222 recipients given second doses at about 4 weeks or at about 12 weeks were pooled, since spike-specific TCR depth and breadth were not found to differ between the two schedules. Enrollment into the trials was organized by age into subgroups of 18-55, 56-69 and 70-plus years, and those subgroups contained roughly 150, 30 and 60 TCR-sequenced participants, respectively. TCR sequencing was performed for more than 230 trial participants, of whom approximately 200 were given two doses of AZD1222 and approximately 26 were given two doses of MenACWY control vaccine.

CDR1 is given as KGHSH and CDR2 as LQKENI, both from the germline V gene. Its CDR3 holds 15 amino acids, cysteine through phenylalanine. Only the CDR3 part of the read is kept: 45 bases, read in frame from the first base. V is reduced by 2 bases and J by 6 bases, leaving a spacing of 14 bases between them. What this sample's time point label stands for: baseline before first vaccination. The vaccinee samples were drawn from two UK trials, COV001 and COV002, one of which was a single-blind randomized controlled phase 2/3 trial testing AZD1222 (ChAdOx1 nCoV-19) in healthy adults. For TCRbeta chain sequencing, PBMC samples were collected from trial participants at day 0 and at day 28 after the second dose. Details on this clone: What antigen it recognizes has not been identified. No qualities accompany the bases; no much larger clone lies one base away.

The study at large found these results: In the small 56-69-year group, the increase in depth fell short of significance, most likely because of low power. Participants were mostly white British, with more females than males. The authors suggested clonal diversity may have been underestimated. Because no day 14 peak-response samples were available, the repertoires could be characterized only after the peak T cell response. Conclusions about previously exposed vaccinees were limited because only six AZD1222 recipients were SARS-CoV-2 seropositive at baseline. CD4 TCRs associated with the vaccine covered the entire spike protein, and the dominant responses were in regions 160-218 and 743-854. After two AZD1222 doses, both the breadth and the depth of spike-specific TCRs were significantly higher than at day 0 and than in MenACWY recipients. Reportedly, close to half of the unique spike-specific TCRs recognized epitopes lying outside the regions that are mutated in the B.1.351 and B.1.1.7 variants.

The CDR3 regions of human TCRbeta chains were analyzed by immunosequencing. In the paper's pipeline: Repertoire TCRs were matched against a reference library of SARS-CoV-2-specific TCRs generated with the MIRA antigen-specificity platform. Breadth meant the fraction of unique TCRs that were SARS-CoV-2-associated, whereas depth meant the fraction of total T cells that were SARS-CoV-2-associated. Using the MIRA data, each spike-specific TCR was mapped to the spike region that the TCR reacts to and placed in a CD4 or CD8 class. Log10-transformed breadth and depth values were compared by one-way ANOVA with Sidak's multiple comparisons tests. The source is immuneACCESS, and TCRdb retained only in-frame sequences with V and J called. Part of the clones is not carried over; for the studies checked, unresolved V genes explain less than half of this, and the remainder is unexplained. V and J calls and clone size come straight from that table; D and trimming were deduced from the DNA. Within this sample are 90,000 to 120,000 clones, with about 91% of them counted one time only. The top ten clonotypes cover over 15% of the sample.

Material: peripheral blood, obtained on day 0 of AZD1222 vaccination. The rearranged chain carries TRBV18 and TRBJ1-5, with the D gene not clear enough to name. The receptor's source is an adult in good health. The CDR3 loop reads CASSPNGQDFQPQHF. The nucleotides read TGTGCCAGCTCACCAAACGGCCAGGACTTTCAGCCCCAGCATTTT.